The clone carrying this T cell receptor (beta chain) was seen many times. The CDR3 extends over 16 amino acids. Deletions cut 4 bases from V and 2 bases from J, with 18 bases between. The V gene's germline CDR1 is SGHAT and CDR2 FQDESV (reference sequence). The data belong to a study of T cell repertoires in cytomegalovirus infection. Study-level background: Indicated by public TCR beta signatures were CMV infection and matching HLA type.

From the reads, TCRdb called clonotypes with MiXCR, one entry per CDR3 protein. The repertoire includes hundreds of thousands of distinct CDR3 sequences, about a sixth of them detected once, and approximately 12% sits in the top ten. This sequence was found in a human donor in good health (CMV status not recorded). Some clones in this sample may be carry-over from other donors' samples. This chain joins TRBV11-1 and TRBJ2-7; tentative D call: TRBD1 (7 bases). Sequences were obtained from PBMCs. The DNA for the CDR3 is TGTGCCAGCAGCTCTACAGGCGGGACAGTTGCCTACGAGCAGTACTTC. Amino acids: CASSSTGGTVAYEQYF.